A single sample gave rise to the 22 T cell receptor beta chains below, sequenced in a study of blood T cell repertoires in COVID-19. Only in-frame clones appear in the TCRdb table, and some are missing; sequencing was by immunoSEQ multiplex PCR. Of fewer than 500,000 clones in the sample, 87% were seen once. Material for sequencing was PBMCs or T cells enriched from blood (not recorded which). These receptors all come from a young woman who had recovered from COVID-19.

This clone turned up a few times. CDR3 protein: CASSLSPRQGASSNQPQHF. In DNA form, the CDR3 reads TGTGCCAGCAGCTTGTCCCCCCGACAGGGGGCAAGCAGCAATCAGCCCCAGCATTTT. The rearrangement uses TRBV5-6 and TRBJ1-5; 10 bases align to TRBD1. This CDR3 comprises 19 residues. The germline gives CDR1 SGHDT, CDR2 YYEEEE. The V and J ends lost 1 base and 1 base, in that order; junction bases with no gene match: 11.

The table lists this clone with a few counts. In nucleotides, the CDR3 is TGTGCCAGCAGCAAAGGAGGAGACAGGGGTCCTACGAATTCCTACGAGCAGTACTTC. The encoded protein is CASSKGGDRGPTNSYEQYF. The chain recombines TRBV21-1 with TRBJ2-7; TRBD1, the table's D call, was not compared with the DNA. TRBV21-1 is termed a pseudogene. The CDR3 runs to 19 residues.

The chain links TRBV18 to TRBJ1-3; D is unclear. Trimming stripped 0 bases from V and 0 bases from J, with 6 bases between. Germline loops: CDR1 KGHSH, CDR2 LQKENI. The CDR3 totals 15 residues. The CDR3 here is CASSPPSLSGNTIYF. Written as DNA, the CDR3 is TGTGCCAGCTCACCACCGAGCCTCTCTGGAAACACCATATATTTT.

The rearrangement uses TRBV6-5 and TRBJ2-5; a weak D match, TRBD1 (6 bases). V lost 6 bases to trimming and J lost 5 bases, with 13 bases between them. CDR1 is MNHEY, CDR2 SVGAGI, per germline. The CDR3 is 13 amino acids. In DNA, the CDR3 is TGTGCCAGCAGCTCCAGGGGAGAGGAGACCCAGTACTTC. Its translation is CASSSRGEETQYF.

The V and J genes are TRBV19 and TRBJ1-5; D may be TRBD1 (6 bases). Germline values: CDR1 LNHDA, CDR2 SQIVND (reference sequence). The CDR3 totals 13 residues. V was clipped by 7 bases and J by 7 bases, with 14 bases between them. The CDR3 DNA reads TGTGCCAGTACCCCACAGGGCGAACAGCCCCAGCATTTT. It encodes CASTPQGEQPQHF.

The chain employs TRBV30 and TRBJ1-5; D possibly corresponds to TRBD1 (6 bases). Germline V gene sequence: CDR1 GTSNPN, CDR2 SVGIG (reference sequence). V shed 1 base and J shed 4 bases, with 17 bases lying between them. This CDR3 is 16 amino acids long. The CDR3 spells CAWSGGTSLPNQPQHF. As DNA, the CDR3 is TGTGCCTGGAGTGGTGGGACAAGCTTACCAAATCAGCCCCAGCATTTT.

This rearrangement joins TRBV13 to TRBJ2-7; tentative D call: TRBD2 (6 bases). Germline V gene data show CDR1 as PRHDT and CDR2 as FYEKMQ (reference sequence). This CDR3 spans 14 amino acids. V lost 0 bases and J lost 4, with 10 bases in between. CDR3: CASSLGAGDYEQYF. In DNA, the CDR3 is TGTGCCAGCAGCTTAGGAGCGGGTGATTACGAGCAGTACTTC.

J is TRBJ2-7 and V is TRBV30, with 10 bases matching TRBD2. CDR3 length equals 14 residues. V lost 5 bases, J lost 0 bases, and 4 bases stayed unmatched. CDR1 and CDR2 from the germline V gene are GTSNPN and SVGIG (reference sequence). CDR3 loop: CAWGSGGISYEQYF. The CDR3 DNA follows: TGTGCCTGGGGTAGCGGGGGGATCTCCTACGAGCAGTACTTC.

The V call is TRBV24-1, the J call TRBJ1-1; 10 bases align to TRBD1. Germline V gives CDR1 KGHDR, CDR2 SFDVKD. V gave up 9 bases and J gave up 3 bases; unmatched junction bases: 9. CDR3 length equals 15 residues. CDR3 protein: CATPGGTGVDTEAFF. As DNA, the CDR3 is TGTGCCACCCCCGGGGGGACAGGGGTGGACACTGAAGCTTTCTTT.

This clone was counted once. The chain recombines TRBV18 with TRBJ1-1; possibly TRBD1 for D (5 bases). This CDR3 is built from 16 residues. In germline, CDR1 is KGHSH, CDR2 LQKENI. V was cut by 4 bases and J by 1 base, with 16 bases left in between. The CDR3 sequence is CASSLYRAGSNTEAFF. CDR3 nucleotide sequence: TGTGCCAGCTCACTATACCGAGCAGGGTCGAACACTGAAGCTTTCTTT.

This clone appeared a few times. CDR3 residues: CASSTGEILNTEAFF. The CDR3 DNA reads TGTGCCAGTAGTACCGGGGAGATATTGAACACTGAAGCTTTCTTT. J is TRBJ1-1 and V is TRBV19; D call uncertain. There are 15 residues in the CDR3. Germline V gives CDR1 LNHDA, CDR2 SQIVND (reference sequence). V was shortened by 4 bases and J by 0 bases, with 12 bases between the two germline ends.

The V call is TRBV19, the J call TRBJ1-1; TRBD1 agrees at 7 bases. The V and J ends lost 7 bases and 1 base, in that order; junction bases with no gene match: 9. Per germline, CDR1 LNHDA and CDR2 SQIVND (reference sequence). The CDR3 extends over 15 amino acids. The CDR3 bases are TGTGCCAGTACAGGCAGGGGGGACTCGAACACTGAAGCTTTCTTT. Amino acid sequence: CASTGRGDSNTEAFF.

The chain has TRBV10-3 and TRBJ1-1; 9 bases match TRBD1. The CDR3 covers 13 residues. V lost 6 bases to trimming and J lost 6 bases; unmatched junction nucleotides: 5. Germline CDR1 and CDR2: ENHRY and SYGVKD. CDR3 sequence (DNA): TGTGCCATCAGACCGGGACAGGGTTCTGAAGCTTTCTTT. This codes for CAIRPGQGSEAFF.

The chain uses TRBV12-5 and TRBJ2-6, with D maybe TRBD2 (5 bases). Germline loops: CDR1 LGHNT, CDR2 FRNRAP. V was shortened by 3 bases and J by 0 bases, with 9 bases between the two germline ends. The CDR3 runs 16 residues. DNA for the CDR3: TGTGCTAGTGGTTTACTGGCGGGCTCTGGGGCCAACGTCCTGACTTTC. Amino acid sequence: CASGLLAGSGANVLTF.

This chain joins TRBV2 and TRBJ1-2, with unresolved D. V was pared by 4 bases and J by 5 bases, with 11 bases between. The CDR3 consists of 13 residues. Germline V gene data show CDR1 as SNHLY and CDR2 as FYNNEI. The CDR3 sequence is CASSVEGRYGYTF. CDR3 coding DNA: TGTGCCAGCAGTGTTGAGGGTCGGTATGGCTACACCTTC.

The V and J genes are TRBV5-6 and TRBJ1-2; 12 bases are shared with TRBD1. V lost 4 bases and J lost 3; bases outside the gene matches: 10. The CDR3 totals 17 residues. Germline V gene lookup returns CDR1 SGHDT and CDR2 YYEEEE. The CDR3 loop is CASSPGTGGGEDYGYTF. CDR3 DNA: TGTGCCAGCAGCCCCGGGACAGGGGGCGGAGAAGACTATGGCTACACCTTC. Using reference TRBV5-6 and TRBJ1-2 for the parts outside the CDR3, the full variable domain is DAGVTQSPTHLIKTRGQQVTLRCSPKSGHDTVSWYQQALGQGPQFIFQYYEEEERQRGNFPDRFSGHQFPNYSSELNVNALLLGDSALYLCASSPGTGGGEDYGYTFGSGTRLTVV.

The chain couples TRBV18 to TRBJ1-3; 8 positions match TRBD1. Germline trimming cut 3 bases from V and 2 bases from J; bases unmatched to any gene: 3. Germline V CDR1 and CDR2: KGHSH, LQKENI. This CDR3 region has 15 residues. CDR3 sequence reads: CASSPTGETGNTIYF. The CDR3, as DNA: TGTGCCAGCTCACCGACAGGGGAGACTGGAAACACCATATATTTT.

This clone was found once. The J gene is TRBJ2-3, the V gene TRBV3-1 (or the pseudogene TRBV3-2), with 7 bases fitting TRBD2. The CDR3 is 14 amino acids. The V and J ends lost 2 bases and 7 bases, in that order; junction bases with no gene match: 6. Germline CDR1 is LGHDT and CDR2 is YNNKEL (reference sequence). CDR3 residues: CASSQSSGDYTQYF. CDR3 nucleotides: TGTGCCAGCAGCCAATCGAGCGGGGACTATACGCAGTATTTT.

Concerning this clone: Other DNA sequences of this sample code for an identical CDR3. The chain recombines TRBV19 with TRBJ1-5; D might be TRBD1 (5 bases). The CDR3 is 14 amino acids. The germline V gene has CDR1 LNHDA and CDR2 SQIVND (reference sequence). V lost 2 bases to trimming and J lost 4 bases, with 9 bases between them. CDR3 residues: CASSILGGNQPQHF. In nucleotides, the CDR3 is TGTGCCAGTAGTATACTGGGGGGAAATCAGCCCCAGCATTTT. Full variable domain (rest looked up from reference TRBV19 and TRBJ1-5): DGGITQSPKYLFRKEGQNVTLSCEQNLNHDAMYWYRQDPGQGLRLIYYSQIVNDFQKGDIAEGYSVSREKKESFPLTVTSAQKNPTAFYLCASSILGGNQPQHFGDGTRLSIL.

The rearrangement uses TRBV7-2 and TRBJ2-2, with 8 bases matching TRBD1. Germline V gene lookup returns CDR1 SGHTA and CDR2 FQGNSA. With 4 bases clipped from V and 8 bases from J, the junction kept 3 bases outside the gene matches. This CDR3 contains 13 residues. The CDR3 loop reads CASSSTGGGELFF. The CDR3 nucleotides read TGTGCCAGCAGCTCAACAGGGGGTGGGGAGCTGTTTTTT.

V gene TRBV7-2 combines with J gene TRBJ1-5; D remains ambiguous. In germline, CDR1 is SGHTA, CDR2 FQGNSA. V was shortened by 2 bases and J by 7 bases, with 12 bases between the two germline ends. The CDR3 is 14 amino acids. The CDR3 loop is CASSLRGTDQPQHF. As DNA, the CDR3 is TGTGCCAGCAGCTTACGGGGTACAGACCAGCCCCAGCATTTT. The full variable domain, completed using reference TRBV7-2 and TRBJ1-5, is GAGVSQSPSNKVTEKGKDVELRCDPISGHTALYWYRQSLGQGLEFLIYFQGNSAPDKSGLPSDRFSAERTGGSVSTLTIQRTQQEDSAVYLCASSLRGTDQPQHFGDGTRLSIL.

The chain employs TRBV20-1 and TRBJ2-5, with D perhaps TRBD2 (6 bases). CDR3 size: 17 residues. The V gene's germline CDR1 is DFQATT and CDR2 SNEGSKA (reference sequence). Trimming shortened V by 3 bases and J by 1 base, and 21 bases separated the two germline ends. CDR3 sequence: CSASPPDYSLSQETQYF. CDR3 nucleotides: TGCAGTGCTAGTCCCCCGGACTACTCCTTGAGCCAAGAGACCCAGTACTTC.